This is a list of T cell receptor beta chains from one sample in a study of identical twins. TCRdb ran MiXCR on the 5' RACE reads and lists one entry per CDR3 protein. The repertoire includes 500,000 to 650,000 distinct CDR3 sequences, approximately 20% of them detected once, and 0.45% to 0.5% sits in the top ten. The sample was also reused in another study, on yellow fever vaccine responses in identical twins.

Sequencing used CD4+ T cells sorted from blood. Receptor source: a woman between 18 and 30 years old in good health. Each CDR3 is given with its conserved first and last residue. A D gene is named only where the DNA matches it firmly. Clone size is stated in some rows and not others, as once, few, many or a class when expanded.

TRBV6-2/TRBV6-3	NA	few	TRBJ2-1	16	CASTPRRGQGHNEQFF	TGTGCCAGCACCCCAAGGCGAGGACAAGGACACAATGAGCAGTTCTTC
TRBV20-1	NA	NA	TRBJ2-1	13	CSVQSGPYNEQFF	TGCAGTGTTCAGAGCGGACCTTACAATGAGCAGTTCTTC
TRBV6-1	NA	NA	TRBJ1-5	14	CASSKAASNQPQHF	TGTGCCAGCAGCAAAGCAGCGAGCAATCAGCCCCAGCATTTT
TRBV12-3/TRBV12-4	TRBD1	few	TRBJ2-7	13	CASRTGQGGEQYF	TGTGCCAGCAGAACGGGACAGGGGGGCGAGCAGTACTTC
TRBV3-1	TRBD1	NA	TRBJ1-2	16	CASSHPPGQGLYGYTF	TGTGCCAGCAGCCATCCCCCCGGACAGGGCCTCTATGGCTACACCTTC
TRBV14	NA	NA	TRBJ2-1	15	CASSHPGLTYNEQFF	TGTGCCAGCAGCCACCCCGGACTCACCTACAATGAGCAGTTCTTC
TRBV5-1	NA	few	TRBJ2-1	13	CASSLGRGVEQFF	TGCGCCAGCAGCTTGGGTAGGGGGGTAGAGCAGTTCTTC
TRBV11-3	NA	few	TRBJ2-1	12	CASSPTGIEQFF	TGTGCCAGCAGCCCCACGGGGATTGAGCAGTTCTTC
TRBV20-1	NA	few	TRBJ2-1	14	CSARGGAGEDEQFF	TGCAGTGCTAGGGGGGGGGCAGGGGAAGATGAGCAGTTCTTC
TRBV18	NA	NA	TRBJ2-2	15	CASSPFDTSTGELFF	TGTGCCAGCTCACCATTCGACACTTCCACCGGGGAGCTGTTTTTT
TRBV20-1	NA	NA	TRBJ2-3	11	CSAQAGDTQYF	TGCAGTGCGCAAGCGGGAGATACGCAGTATTTT
TRBV7-2	TRBD2	NA	TRBJ2-5	17	CASSRTVLAGVGETQYF	TGTGCCAGCAGCCGCACGGTGCTAGCGGGAGTTGGTGAGACCCAGTACTTC
TRBV6-5	NA	many	TRBJ2-7	16	CASSYSSGVASYEQYF	TGTGCCAGCAGTTACTCGTCCGGGGTAGCCTCGTACGAGCAGTACTTC
TRBV28	NA	NA	TRBJ2-1	16	CASSLPGRGTYNEQFF	TGTGCCAGCAGTTTACCCGGGAGAGGGACATACAATGAGCAGTTCTTC
TRBV5-1	TRBD2	few	TRBJ2-1	18	CASSFFGAGGLSYNEQFF	TGCGCCAGCAGCTTTTTCGGCGCGGGGGGCCTTTCCTACAATGAGCAGTTCTTC
TRBV20-1	NA	NA	TRBJ2-2	14	CSAIQGSNTGELFF	TGCAGTGCTATACAGGGATCTAACACCGGGGAGCTGTTTTTT
TRBV5-1	TRBD1	NA	TRBJ1-2	15	CASSLSGTANYGYTF	TGCGCCAGCAGCCTTTCCGGGACAGCTAACTATGGCTACACCTTC
TRBV7-9	TRBD1	NA	TRBJ1-5	11	CASSSGQAQHF	TGTGCCAGCAGCTCAGGACAGGCCCAGCATTTT
TRBV27	NA	NA	TRBJ2-1	12	CASSFPGNEQFF	TGTGCCAGCAGTTTCCCGGGCAATGAGCAGTTCTTC
TRBV5-5	NA	NA	TRBJ1-2	15	CASSLMLQDYYGYTF	TGTGCCAGCAGCTTGATGCTTCAGGATTACTATGGCTACACCTTC
TRBV24-1	NA	few	TRBJ2-1	12	CATCSRRNEQFF	TGTGCCACCTGCTCGAGGAGGAATGAGCAGTTCTTC
TRBV2	TRBD2	few	TRBJ2-1	16	CASSAGLAGGIAEQFF	TGTGCCAGCAGTGCAGGGCTAGCGGGAGGGATTGCTGAGCAGTTCTTC
TRBV5-1	NA	few	TRBJ2-7	15	CASSLFRRADNEQYF	TGCGCCAGCAGCTTGTTTCGGAGGGCCGATAACGAGCAGTACTTC
TRBV18	NA	few	TRBJ1-1	15	CASSPVGFMNTEAFF	TGTGCCAGCTCACCAGTGGGGTTTATGAACACTGAAGCTTTCTTT
TRBV6-8	NA	NA	TRBJ2-7	12	CASIALVGEQYF	TGTGCCAGCATTGCGTTAGTGGGTGAGCAGTACTTC
TRBV5-1	TRBD1	NA	TRBJ2-6	18	CASSLEGQGAGGANVLTF	TGCGCCAGCAGCTTGGAGGGACAGGGGGCTGGTGGGGCCAACGTCCTGACTTTC
TRBV12-3/TRBV12-4	NA	few	TRBJ1-2	15	CASSPSSGLNYGYTF	TGTGCCAGCAGTCCGTCCTCAGGCCTTAACTATGGCTACACCTTC
TRBV12-3/TRBV12-4	NA	NA	TRBJ2-4	13	CASSLIQGNIQYF	TGTGCCAGCAGTTTAATCCAGGGGAACATTCAGTACTTC
TRBV10-3	NA	NA	TRBJ1-5	12	CAISAGNQPQHF	TGTGCCATCAGTGCGGGAAATCAGCCCCAGCATTTT
TRBV7-2	NA	NA	TRBJ2-5	13	CASSWAFRETQYF	TGTGCCAGCAGCTGGGCCTTCAGAGAGACCCAGTACTTC
TRBV19	NA	NA	TRBJ1-4	14	CARSESMANEKLFF	TGTGCCAGGAGTGAGAGCATGGCTAATGAAAAACTGTTTTTT
TRBV10-3	TRBD2	NA	TRBJ2-7	15	CAISGTSGAAYEQYF	TGTGCCATCAGTGGGACTAGCGGGGCCGCCTACGAGCAGTACTTC
TRBV12-3/TRBV12-4	TRBD1	many	TRBJ2-2	15	CASSLTGGGTGELFF	TGTGCCAGCAGTTTAACAGGGGGCGGCACCGGGGAGCTGTTTTTT
TRBV6-1	NA	many	TRBJ2-2	14	CASSPAGDTGELFF	TGTGCCAGCAGCCCGGCAGGAGACACCGGGGAGCTGTTTTTT
TRBV3-1	TRBD2	few	TRBJ2-6	13	CASSRRGGSVLTF	TGTGCCAGCAGCCGAAGGGGAGGGAGCGTCCTGACTTTC
TRBV10-3	TRBD1	NA	TRBJ2-7	15	CAIRERTGSAYEQYF	TGTGCCATCAGGGAAAGGACAGGCTCGGCCTACGAGCAGTACTTC
TRBV27	NA	once	TRBJ2-1	13	CASNPSGANEQFF	TGTGCCAGCAACCCGTCAGGGGCCAATGAGCAGTTCTTC
TRBV3-1	TRBD1	few	TRBJ2-3	15	CASSLKGAGTDTQYF	TGTGCCAGCAGCCTCAAGGGGGCTGGCACAGATACGCAGTATTTT
TRBV7-9	NA	NA	TRBJ2-4	16	CASPARPELAKNIQYF	TGTGCCAGCCCCGCACGGCCGGAGCTAGCCAAAAACATTCAGTACTTC
TRBV12-3/TRBV12-4	TRBD2	few	TRBJ2-7	16	CASSPGLAQNSYEQYF	TGTGCCAGCAGTCCGGGACTAGCGCAAAACTCCTACGAGCAGTACTTC
TRBV6-2/TRBV6-3	TRBD2	few	TRBJ2-2	16	CASSSTSGINTGELFF	TGTGCCAGCAGTTCAACTAGCGGGATAAACACCGGGGAGCTGTTTTTT
TRBV5-1	TRBD1	few	TRBJ1-3	16	CASSLGTGSSGNTIYF	TGCGCCAGCAGCTTGGGGACAGGGAGCTCTGGAAACACCATATATTTT
TRBV12-5	NA	NA	TRBJ2-7	14	CASGPTDGYYEQYF	TGTGCTAGTGGACCAACGGACGGATACTACGAGCAGTACTTC
TRBV10-3	TRBD2	NA	TRBJ2-2	17	CAISVGLAGVNTGELFF	TGTGCCATCAGTGTCGGACTAGCGGGAGTAAACACCGGGGAGCTGTTTTTT
TRBV12-3/TRBV12-4	TRBD2	NA	TRBJ2-1	15	CASNPSGLAYNEQFF	TGTGCCAGCAACCCATCAGGACTAGCGTACAATGAGCAGTTCTTC
TRBV12-3/TRBV12-4	TRBD1	NA	TRBJ1-3	16	CASRPTGVRSGNTIYF	TGTGCCAGCAGGCCGACAGGGGTGAGGTCTGGAAACACCATATATTTT
TRBV19	TRBD2	NA	TRBJ2-1	17	CASVSGRASGGDNEQFF	TGTGCCAGTGTTAGCGGGAGGGCATCAGGGGGGGACAATGAGCAGTTCTTC